The clone carrying this T cell receptor (beta chain) has a single count. The CDR3 loop spans 15 amino acids. V shed 6 bases, J shed 2 bases, and the junction held 10 bases outside the gene matches. CDR1 SEHNR and CDR2 FQNEAQ come from the germline V gene (reference sequence). The sample comes from a study of blood T cell repertoires in COVID-19. On the study more broadly: Acute and convalescent COVID-19 specimens originated in the United States, Italy and Spain. T cells, B-cell-depleted T cells, or PBMCs provided the cDNA or gDNA that served as material.

Per the study methods: Scientists estimated how many nucleated cells there were by amplifying reference gene primers. The method was immunoSEQ multiplex PCR; TCRdb's version includes in-frame clones alone and lacks a portion of them. Clone size and V and J calls were adopted from that table, with D and trimming inferred from the DNA. The sample consists of around 330,000 clones, 88% of them appearing once. The chain carries TRBV7-9 and TRBJ2-7, with 7 bases matching TRBD1. The clonotype originates from a woman aged 45-65 years with active or convalescent COVID-19. Input material: peripheral blood. For the CDR3, the DNA is TGTGCCAGCAGACCCGGGACAGCCGTTACCTACGAGCAGTACTTC. Translating gives CASRPGTAVTYEQYF.